This TCR beta chain was retrieved from a study of blood T cell repertoires in COVID-19. CDR1 is LNHNV, CDR2 YYDKDF, per germline (reference sequence). The CDR3 runs 13 residues. V lost 1 base and J 6 bases, leaving 7 bases between the germline ends. The assay was immunoSEQ multiplex PCR, and TCRdb's table has in-frame clones only and misses some. The sample has 250,000 or so clones; 84% are singletons. The sequenced sample consisted of peripheral blood. The TCR comes from a woman aged 40-49 years who had recovered from COVID-19. This chain links TRBV15 with TRBJ1-5, with D possibly matching TRBD1 (6 bases). CDR3: CATSRGGGQPQHF. The CDR3 nucleotides read TGTGCCACCAGCAGAGGAGGGGGTCAGCCCCAGCATTTT.